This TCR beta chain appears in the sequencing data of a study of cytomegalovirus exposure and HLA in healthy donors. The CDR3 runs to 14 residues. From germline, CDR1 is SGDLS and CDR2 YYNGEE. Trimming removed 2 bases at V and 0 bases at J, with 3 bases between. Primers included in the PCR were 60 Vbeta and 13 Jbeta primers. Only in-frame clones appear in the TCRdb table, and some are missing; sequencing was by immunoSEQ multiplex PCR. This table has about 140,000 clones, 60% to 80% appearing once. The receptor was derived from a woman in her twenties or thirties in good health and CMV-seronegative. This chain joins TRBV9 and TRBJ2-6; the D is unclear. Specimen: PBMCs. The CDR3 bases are TGTGCCAGCAGCGTGGCCTCTGGGGCCAACGTCCTGACTTTC. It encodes CASSVASGANVLTF.